The next 19 T cell receptor delta chains were all read from a single sample in a study of Vγ9Vδ2 T cells in congenital toxoplasmosis. A single-tube template-switch cDNA reaction was primed with TRGC- and TRDC-specific primers. Both the TRGC1 and TRGC2 constant genes were targeted by the TRGC primer. TCRdb reprocessed the reads using CATT. The table lists about 990 delta-chain clones, 18% of them singletons. Sequencing was carried out using gamma-delta T cells from blood. The receptors shown here come from a child under 10 years old born to a mother with Toxoplasma gondii infection during pregnancy, either congenitally infected or uninfected (not recorded which).

Regarding this clone: A much larger clone lies one base from this, so it may be a read error. The V call is TRDV2, the J call TRDJ1; TRDD3 matches at 10 bases. TCRdb is silent on the J gene; assignment here came from matching the DNA to germline. J was trimmed by 0 bases and V by 2 bases; bases with no gene match: 11. CDR3 length equals 18 residues. In germline, CDR1 is GEAIGNYY, CDR2 EKD. This chain's CDR3 is CACDKLGTGGSHTDKLIF. In DNA form, the CDR3 reads TGTGCCTGTGACAAACTCGGCACTGGGGGATCCCACACCGATAAACTCATCTTT.

A remark on this clone: With a much larger clone just one base away, this may be a read error. The V and J genes are TRDV1 and TRDJ1, with TRDD3 matching over 8 bases. This CDR3 has 16 amino acids. The trim removed 2 bases at V and 0 bases at J, leaving 5 bases unmatched. Germline V lookup: CDR1 TSWWSYY, CDR2 QGS. The CDR3 sequence: CALGESWGNHTDKLIF. CDR3 bases: TGTGCTCTTGGGGAATCCTGGGGGAACCACACCGATAAACTCATCTTT.

By sample fraction, this clone is medium-sized. V and J are TRDV2 and TRDJ3; 10 bases match TRDD3. Germline V lookup: CDR1 GEAIGNYY, CDR2 EKD. Trimming took 4 bases from V and 0 from J; bases not matched to a gene: 8. The CDR3 sequence is 19 residues long. The CDR3 DNA reads as TGTGCCTGTGAGAAGATGGGGGATACAGTCTCCTGGGACACCCGACAGATGTTTTTC. The encoded protein is CACEKMGDTVSWDTRQMFF.

Only a few counts were recorded for this clone. The rearrangement uses TRDV1 and TRDJ1, with 13 positions matching TRDD3. Here the J gene came from matching the DNA to germline, since TCRdb omits it. After removal of 4 bases from V and 1 base from J, the junction contained 36 bases not matched to a gene. In germline, CDR1 is TSWWSYY, CDR2 QGS. The CDR3 has 27 residues. The DNA of the CDR3 is TGTGCTCTTGGGGTTACCGTGGCCTTCCTACCCATTACTGGGGGATACGCAGCGGCCGGAAGCACCGATAAACTCATCTTT. This gives the protein CALGVTVAFLPITGGYAAAGSTDKLIF.

This chain connects TRDV2 to TRDJ1; 10 bases fit TRDD3. The J gene, absent from TCRdb, was called here by matching the DNA to germline. Germline CDR1 is GEAIGNYY and CDR2 is EKD. After removal of 3 bases from V and 2 bases from J, the junction contained 5 bases not matched to a gene. This CDR3 spans 15 amino acids. CDR3 DNA: TGTGCCTGTGACCCGCTACTGGGGGATACCGATAAACTCATCTTT. This codes for CACDPLLGDTDKLIF.

This clone was detected a few times. A much larger clonotype is one base distant, so this may be a read error. This chain connects TRDV1 to TRDJ1, with 8 nucleotides matching TRDD3. J was trimmed by 5 bases and V by 4 bases; bases with no gene match: 42. The length of the CDR3 is 26 residues. CDR1 is TSWWSYY and CDR2 is QGS in the germline V gene. CDR3 residues: CALGGFPKLTAPTLVLLRDTADKLIF. CDR3 DNA sequence: TGTGCTCTTGGGGGCTTTCCGAAGCTTACGGCACCTACCCTAGTTCTTCTGAGGGATACGGCAGATAAACTCATCTTT.

This clone is labeled large. The V gene is TRDV1, the J gene TRDJ1, with 12 bases aligning to TRDD3. The V gene end was trimmed by 2 bases and the J gene end by 3 bases; junction bases not matched to a gene: 7. The germline V gene has CDR1 TSWWSYY and CDR2 QGS. This CDR3 has 17 amino acids. The CDR3 DNA reads TGTGCTCTTGGGGAAACCCGGACTGGGGGATACTCCGATAAACTCATCTTT. This gives the protein CALGETRTGGYSDKLIF.

Note on this clone: This may stem from a read error, because a much larger clone lies one nucleotide away. The chain employs TRDV2 and TRDJ1, with 9 bases fitting TRDD3. No J segment appears in TCRdb, so it was assigned here by matching the sequence to germline. The CDR3 totals 19 residues. The V segment lost 1 base and the J segment 3 bases; nucleotides outside the gene matches: 17. Per germline, CDR1 GEAIGNYY and CDR2 EKD. The CDR3 sequence: CACDTVLGIREIKADKLIF. CDR3 sequence (DNA): TGTGCCTGTGACACTGTACTGGGGATACGCGAGATTAAAGCCGATAAACTCATCTTT.

In its sample, this clone ranks as medium-sized. The genes are TRDV2 and TRDJ1, with 8 bases identical to TRDD3. As TCRdb names no J gene, one was assigned here on the basis of a DNA match to germline. V gave up 0 bases and J gave up 3 bases; unmatched junction bases: 2. This CDR3 comprises 14 residues. Germline V gene data show CDR1 as GEAIGNYY and CDR2 as EKD. The CDR3 region is CACDTLGDPDKLIF. CDR3 in DNA: TGTGCCTGTGACACCCTGGGGGACCCCGATAAACTCATCTTT.

To note about this clone: A much larger clonotype is one base distant, so this may be a read error. This sequence joins TRDV2 and TRDJ1; the match to TRDD3 covers 9 bases. TCRdb offers no J gene call, so here the DNA was matched to germline to obtain one. Unmatched junction bases numbered 16, after V lost 0 bases and J lost 3 bases. There are 19 residues in the CDR3. The germline CDR1 and CDR2 sequences are GEAIGNYY and EKD. CDR3 amino acids: CACDTLSRGYAYGADKLIF. As DNA, the CDR3 is TGTGCCTGTGACACCCTGAGTAGGGGATACGCGTATGGGGCCGATAAACTCATCTTT.

This clone counts as large (0.1 to 1%). The chain uses TRDV2 and TRDJ1; possibly TRDD3 for D (6 bases). Germline assignment: CDR1 GEAIGNYY and CDR2 EKD. The CDR3 is 17 amino acids. V was shortened by 1 base and J by 3 bases, with 20 bases between the two germline ends. DNA for the CDR3: TGTGCCTGTGACACATTACTGGGACAAAACGGGTCCGATAAACTCATCTTT. Encoded protein: CACDTLLGQNGSDKLIF.

This clone was seen more than once but under ten times. The chain recombines TRDV2 with TRDJ1; D is uncertain. V was trimmed by 0 bases and J by 5 bases, leaving 21 bases between them. CDR1 and CDR2 from the germline V gene are GEAIGNYY and EKD. There are 17 residues in the CDR3. CDR3 bases: TGTGCCTGTGACACCCTCAACACCCACTCCTCAGAGGATAAACTCATCTTT. Encoded protein: CACDTLNTHSSEDKLIF.

Concerning this clone: A clone one base away is much larger, so this may be a read error. The chain carries TRAV29/DV5 and TRDJ1; TRDD3 matches 10 bases. With 0 bases clipped from V and 4 bases from J, the junction kept 30 bases outside the gene matches. This CDR3 has 23 amino acids. Germline CDR1 reads NSMFDY; CDR2 reads ISSIKDK. CDR3 nucleotides: TGTGCAGCAAGCGTGGGAGGGAGGAAAACTGGGGGATGCGCGGTTGGCGTCAACGATAAACTCATCTTT. This sequence encodes CAASVGGRKTGGCAVGVNDKLIF.

This clone is judged medium-sized. Other DNA sequences within the sample encode an identical CDR3. This rearrangement joins TRDV2 to TRDJ3, with a tentative D call TRDD3 (5 bases). The J gene, missing from TCRdb, was assigned here through DNA to germline matching. Per the germline V gene, CDR1 is GEAIGNYY and CDR2 is EKD. The CDR3 extends over 18 amino acids. Trimming cost V 0 bases and J 4 bases, with 15 bases left between them. Here the CDR3 reads CACDTVGGMEWDTRQMFF. The CDR3 DNA reads TGTGCCTGTGACACCGTTGGAGGGATGGAATGGGACACCCGACAGATGTTTTTC.

This clone is medium-sized by share. The genes are TRDV2 and TRDJ1, with TRDD3 matching 7 bases. Germline CDR1 GEAIGNYY, CDR2 EKD. The CDR3 consists of 22 residues. Trimming removed 0 bases from V and 7 bases from J; junction bases left unmatched: 31. CDR3 protein: CACDTVWLGERSTPIMWSKLIF. CDR3 DNA: TGTGCCTGTGACACCGTTTGGTTGGGGGAACGCAGTACACCGATAATGTGGAGTAAACTCATCTTT.

This clone is categorized as large. Different DNA sequences within this sample yield the same CDR3. The chain joins TRDV3 to TRDJ1; TRDD2 matches at 8 bases. Germline CDR1 and CDR2: TVYSNPD and GDNSRS (reference sequence). The ends lost 1 base at V and 4 bases at J; junction bases unmatched: 32. The CDR3 covers 22 residues. CDR3 residues: CAFNPPTPTRDRFMPSYDKLIF. The CDR3 DNA follows: TGTGCCTTTAACCCTCCTACTCCCACCCGGGATAGGTTCATGCCTTCCTACGATAAACTCATCTTT.

The sample holds a few counts of this clone. Relative to the germline gene, one junction end is altered; a read error may explain this. Other DNA sequences from this sample encode an identical CDR3 as well. The V and J genes are TRDV2 and TRDJ2; 10 bases map to TRDD3. Germline values: CDR1 GEAIGNYY, CDR2 EKD. This CDR3 is built from 15 residues. The CDR3 spells CACDTMGDTTAQLFF. DNA of the CDR3: TGTGCCTGTGACACTATGGGGGATACAACAGCGCAACTCTTCTTT.

On this clone: This clone may be a read error of a much larger clone one base away. The chain has TRDV2 and TRDJ1; TRDD3 agrees at 9 bases. Because TCRdb records no J gene, it was assigned here through a match of the DNA to germline. CDR1 is GEAIGNYY and CDR2 is EKD in the germline V gene. The ends lost 3 bases at V and 3 bases at J; junction bases unmatched: 7. The CDR3 is 15 amino acids. CDR3 in amino acids: CACDRWGMNADKLIF. In nucleotides, the CDR3 is TGTGCCTGTGACCGCTGGGGGATGAATGCCGATAAACTCATCTTT.

Concerning this clone itself: A far larger clone differs by one base, so this is likely a read error. The chain combines TRDV2 with TRDJ1; 7 positions match TRDD3. No J gene is reported in TCRdb; it was inferred here by comparing the DNA with germline. This CDR3 region has 17 residues. The germline V gene encodes CDR1 GEAIGNYY and CDR2 EKD. The CDR3 nucleotides are TGTGCCTGTGACACCGTTGGATACGAAAGTAGCACCGACAAACTCATCTTT. Its protein is CACDTVGYESSTDKLIF.